This passage covers 23 T cell receptor beta chains from one sample sequenced in a study of cytomegalovirus exposure and HLA in healthy donors. Sequenced by immunoSEQ multiplex PCR; TCRdb stores in-frame clones only, minus some. The data contain roughly 52,000 clones, 93% of them singletons. Input material: PBMCs. These receptors were taken from a young woman in good health and CMV-seropositive.

The chain recombines TRBV2 with TRBJ1-2; 8 bases map to TRBD1. Germline loops: CDR1 SNHLY, CDR2 FYNNEI. The CDR3 length is 15 residues. With 5 bases clipped from V and 7 bases from J, the junction kept 12 bases outside the gene matches. The CDR3 reads CASSYPTGVRGGYTF. The CDR3 region has the DNA TGTGCCAGCAGTTACCCGACAGGGGTTCGGGGTGGCTACACCTTC.

Concerning this clone: The junction differs from germline at one of its ends, possibly a read error. The chain employs TRBV20-1 and TRBJ2-7; D may be TRBD1 (7 bases). The CDR3 is 9 residues long. Germline V gene lookup returns CDR1 DFQATT and CDR2 SNEGSKA (reference sequence). CDR3 sequence (DNA): TGCAGTGCCGGACAGGCGGGGACTTTC. Translation gives CSAGQAGTF.

J is TRBJ2-1 and V is TRBV11-2; 7 bases map to TRBD1. Unmatched junction bases numbered 10, after V lost 3 bases and J lost 5 bases. Germline V gene data show CDR1 as SGHAT and CDR2 as FQNNGV. The CDR3 sequence is 16 residues long. For the CDR3, the DNA is TGTGCCAGCAGCTTCCCCGCCCGGGACAGCCACAATGAGCAGTTCTTC. It specifies CASSFPARDSHNEQFF.

The chain employs TRBV9 and TRBJ2-2; the D gene is possibly TRBD1 (6 bases). V lost 5 bases and J 4 bases, leaving 18 bases between the germline ends. The germline CDR1 and CDR2 sequences are SGDLS and YYNGEE. The CDR3 length is 16 residues. As DNA, the CDR3 is TGTGCCAGCAGGGTCCGGACAGATCGTGCCACCGGGGAGCTGTTTTTT. Translation: CASRVRTDRATGELFF.

V and J are TRBV2 and TRBJ1-1; unclear D gene. Trimming cost V 8 bases and J 5 bases, with 15 bases left between them. The CDR3 spans 13 residues. Germline CDR1 and CDR2: SNHLY and FYNNEI. The CDR3 protein is CASSILPETEAFF. CDR3 coding DNA: TGTGCCAGCTCCATCCTCCCGGAGACTGAAGCTTTCTTT.

The chain is built from TRBV27 and TRBJ2-3, with TRBD2 as a possible D gene (7 bases). Trimming stripped 8 bases from V and 2 bases from J, with 17 bases between. The CDR3 sequence is 15 residues long. The germline V gene encodes CDR1 MNHEY and CDR2 SMNVEV (reference sequence). This CDR3 reads CASRKGGDITDTQYF. Here the CDR3 DNA reads TGTGCCAGCCGGAAGGGGGGGGACATCACAGATACGCAGTATTTT.

The CDR3 here is CASSEGLSNVPKTQYF. In nucleotides, the CDR3 is TGTGCCAGCAGTGAAGGTCTGTCTAACGTCCCGAAGACCCAGTACTTC. The rearrangement joins TRBV25-1 to TRBJ2-5; D call uncertain. Per the germline V gene, CDR1 is MGHDK and CDR2 is SYGVNS. The CDR3 contains 16 residues. V lost 2 bases and J lost 6, with 19 bases in between.

This chain uses TRBV12-1 with TRBJ1-6. TRBV12-1 is a pseudogene locus. The CDR3 is 16 amino acids. The CDR3, as DNA: TGTGCCAGCAGCTTTAGGCCTAGCTCCTATAATTCACCCCTCCACTTT. Translating it yields CASSFRPSSYNSPLHF.

This clone was observed a single time. The gene calls are TRBV27 and TRBJ2-3; the D gene is possibly TRBD1 (6 bases). V lost 2 bases and J lost 6, with 18 bases in between. The CDR3 is 16 residues long. Germline CDR1 reads MNHEY; CDR2 reads SMNVEV (reference sequence). The CDR3 loop reads CASSLTLHRVVDTQYF. As DNA, the CDR3 is TGTGCCAGCAGTTTAACCCTCCACAGGGTAGTCGATACGCAGTATTTT.

The chain joins TRBV29-1 to TRBJ1-2; TRBD1 matches 7 bases. The CDR3 has 13 amino acids. V trimming: 7 bases; J trimming: 7 bases; junction bases outside the gene matches: 12. Germline V gene sequence: CDR1 SQVTM, CDR2 ANQGSEA. CDR3 region: CSGWGVTGAGYTF. CDR3 in DNA: TGCAGCGGCTGGGGGGTAACAGGGGCTGGCTACACCTTC.

This chain links TRBV29-1 with TRBJ2-1; a weak D match, TRBD1 (5 bases). V lost 1 base and J 8 bases, leaving 15 bases between the germline ends. The CDR3 sequence is 14 residues long. In germline, CDR1 is SQVTM, CDR2 ANQGSEA. As DNA, the CDR3 is TGCAGCGTTGAAGCCAGGGCTGGGTTGGATGAGCAGTTCTTC. Its protein product is CSVEARAGLDEQFF.

V usage is TRBV7-9 and J usage is TRBJ1-2, with D hard to call. From germline, CDR1 is SEHNR and CDR2 FQNEAQ (reference sequence). There are 15 residues in the CDR3. The V end lost 5 bases, the J end lost 7 bases, and 20 bases lay between the germline ends. CDR3 nucleotides: TGTGCCAGCAGCGAATCTCGAGGTGGCCCCGCTGGCTACACCTTC. This codes for CASSESRGGPAGYTF.

The V gene is TRBV10-1, the J gene TRBJ2-2; tentatively, D is TRBD1 (6 bases). The CDR3 spans 14 residues. Germline loops: CDR1 WNHNN, CDR2 SYGVQD (reference sequence). V was trimmed by 6 bases and J by 2 bases, leaving 10 bases between them. In DNA form, the CDR3 reads TGCGCCAGCAGGTCGGGACAAAACACCGGGGAGCTGTTTTTT. Translating it yields CASRSGQNTGELFF.

The V call is TRBV5-1, the J call TRBJ1-2, with D possibly being TRBD1 (6 bases). The V end was cut by 2 bases, the J end by 2 bases, with 10 bases between. The germline gives CDR1 SGHRS, CDR2 YFSETQ. CDR3 length: 14 residues. CDR3 sequence reads: CASSFGTPNYGYTF. In DNA, the CDR3 is TGCGCCAGCAGCTTCGGGACACCCAACTATGGCTACACCTTC.

The chain employs TRBV20-1 and TRBJ1-2; D is undetermined. This CDR3 contains 11 residues. Germline loops: CDR1 DFQATT, CDR2 SNEGSKA (reference sequence). The V end was cut by 2 bases, the J end by 4 bases, with 5 bases between. As DNA, the CDR3 is TGCAGTGCTAGACTCAGCTATGGCTACACCTTC. Its translation is CSARLSYGYTF.

The genes are TRBV7-9 and TRBJ2-7, with TRBD1 matching 9 bases. The CDR3 sequence is 15 residues long. CDR1 and CDR2 (germline): SEHNR, FQNEAQ (reference sequence). With 7 bases clipped from V and 6 bases from J, the junction kept 13 bases outside the gene matches. The CDR3 loop reads CASIRTGDRDSEQYF. As DNA, the CDR3 is TGTGCCAGCATTAGAACCGGGGACAGGGACTCCGAGCAGTACTTC.

The chain couples TRBV4-2 to TRBJ2-7, with a possible D match to TRBD2 (6 bases). The CDR3 covers 15 residues. Trimming pared 5 bases from V and 6 bases from J, leaving 20 bases between. Germline V CDR1 and CDR2: LGHNA, YNFKEQ. The CDR3 DNA reads as TGTGCCAGCAGCTCCACCGACGGGGGAGGTGGCGAGCAGTACTTC. This sequence encodes CASSSTDGGGGEQYF.

The chain uses TRBV4-1 and TRBJ2-4; TRBD2 is a possible D gene (5 bases). This CDR3 has 17 residues. The germline V and J ends were trimmed by 0 bases and 3 bases, with 15 bases remaining between them. Germline CDR1 is MGHRA and CDR2 is YSYEKL. In DNA form, the CDR3 reads TGCGCCAGCAGCCAAGATCGGGGATTTTATGACAAAAACATTCAGTACTTC. It yields the protein CASSQDRGFYDKNIQYF.

The chain joins TRBV7-2 to TRBJ2-7, with 8 bases fitting TRBD1. This CDR3 spans 14 amino acids. Germline V CDR1 and CDR2: SGHTA, FQGNSA. V trimming: 4 bases; J trimming: 4 bases; junction bases outside the gene matches: 6. The CDR3, as DNA: TGTGCCAGCAGCTCCTCAGGGGGCCAGTACGAGCAGTACTTC. This sequence encodes CASSSSGGQYEQYF.

V and J are TRBV4-1 and TRBJ2-5, with D hard to call. Germline V lookup: CDR1 MGHRA, CDR2 YSYEKL. CDR3 size: 16 residues. The V end was cut by 1 base, the J end by 1 base, with 13 bases between. This CDR3 reads CASSQGPPEFQETQYF. The CDR3 nucleotides read TGCGCCAGCAGCCAAGGGCCCCCCGAATTCCAAGAGACCCAGTACTTC.

The chain is built from TRBV19 and TRBJ2-3; 12 bases are a match to TRBD1. V was clipped by 1 base and J by 5 bases; unmatched bases: 4. The V gene's germline CDR1 is LNHDA and CDR2 SQIVND (reference sequence). There are 16 residues in the CDR3. This chain's CDR3 is CASSIGGDRGRDTQYF. The CDR3 coding sequence is TGTGCCAGTAGTATAGGGGGGGACAGGGGGCGAGATACGCAGTATTTT.

The rearrangement joins TRBV7-2 to TRBJ1-1, with D unclear. Trimming shortened V by 1 base and J by 14 bases, and 11 bases separated the two germline ends. This CDR3 is built from 11 residues. Germline V CDR1 and CDR2: SGHTA, FQGNSA. The CDR3 sequence: CASSLGRLVFF. The CDR3 coding sequence is TGTGCCAGCAGCTTAGGCCGGCTAGTCTTCTTT. Full variable domain (missing parts from reference TRBV7-2 and TRBJ1-1): GAGVSQSPSNKVTEKGKDVELRCDPISGHTALYWYRQSLGQGLEFLIYFQGNSAPDKSGLPSDRFSAERTGGSVSTLTIQRTQQEDSAVYLCASSLGRLVFFGQGTRLTVV.

This clone came up once. This chain links TRBV6-6 with TRBJ2-1; 8 bases are shared with TRBD2. The CDR3 loop spans 16 amino acids. Losses at the gene ends were 7 bases for V and 2 bases for J; bases not matched to a gene: 10. The germline V gene has CDR1 MNHNY and CDR2 SVGAGI (reference sequence). This chain's CDR3 is CASTTPGGVAYNEQFF. CDR3 coding DNA: TGTGCCAGCACCACGCCGGGGGGGGTAGCCTACAATGAGCAGTTCTTC.